Reported below is one TCR beta chain. Its target is not known. The V gene end was trimmed by 4 bases and the J gene end by 3 bases; junction bases not matched to a gene: 2. The CDR3 runs 14 residues. Germline CDR1 SGHTA, CDR2 FQGTGA. This record comes from a study of identical twins. Study results and limitations: In zero-insertion analyses, partial confounding could arise from invariant MAIT and iNKT cells. Cord blood beta clonotypes present at high abundance carried fewer insertions; no such pattern appeared in memory repertoires. Conclusions came from cross-sectional statistical analysis, not from following the same donors.

Template switching, a step in the protocol, added a universal primer site, and cDNA carried unique molecular identifiers. TCRdb used MiXCR to reprocess the 5' RACE reads, holding one entry per CDR3 protein. The data show about 530,000 distinct CDR3 sequences, over 12% seen once. These records were also assigned to another study, of yellow fever vaccine responses in identical twins.

This TCR derives from a woman aged 18-30 years in good health. This chain joins TRBV7-3 and TRBJ2-2, with TRBD2 matching 7 bases. Material: CD4+ T cells sorted from blood. DNA for the CDR3: TGTGCCAGCAGCTATGCGGGAGACACCGGGGAGCTGTTTTTT. Amino acid sequence: CASSYAGDTGELFF.